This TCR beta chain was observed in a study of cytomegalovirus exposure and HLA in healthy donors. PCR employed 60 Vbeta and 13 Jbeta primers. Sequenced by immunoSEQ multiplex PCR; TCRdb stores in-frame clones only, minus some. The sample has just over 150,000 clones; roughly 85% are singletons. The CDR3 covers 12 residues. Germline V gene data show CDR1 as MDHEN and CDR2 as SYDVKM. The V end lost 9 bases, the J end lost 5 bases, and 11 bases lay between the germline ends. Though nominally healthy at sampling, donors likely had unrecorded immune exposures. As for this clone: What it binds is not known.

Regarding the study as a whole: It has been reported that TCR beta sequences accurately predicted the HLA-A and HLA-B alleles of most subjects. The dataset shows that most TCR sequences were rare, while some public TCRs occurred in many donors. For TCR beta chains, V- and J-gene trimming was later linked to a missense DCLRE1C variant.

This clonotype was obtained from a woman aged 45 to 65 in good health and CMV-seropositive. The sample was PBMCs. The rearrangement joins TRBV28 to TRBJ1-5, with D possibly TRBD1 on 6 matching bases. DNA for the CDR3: TGTGCCAGTTGGGGGCAGGATCAGCCCCAGCATTTT. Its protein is CASWGQDQPQHF.